The rows below give T cell receptor beta chains drawn from one sample of a study of beta chain features in type 1 diabetes. The table came from immunoSEQ multiplex PCR; TCRdb's copy has only in-frame clones and leaves some out. The sample lists 400,000 to 500,000 clones, about 14% occurring once. Sequenced material: naive CD4+ T cells from blood. Receptors were obtained from a man aged 30-40 years in good health. Each CDR3 is given with its conserved first and last residue. D genes are given only for firm matches. The size entry is marked missing in some rows and otherwise reads once, few, many or a size class.

clone size	V gene	D gene	J gene	CDR3 DNA	CDR3 protein
-	TRBV5-1	TRBD2	TRBJ2-1	TGCGCCAGCAGCTTGGCTAGCGGGATAGATGAGCAGTTCTTC	CASSLASGIDEQFF
-	TRBV9	-	TRBJ2-7	TGTGCCAGCAGCACGACGTCGAACTCCTACGAGCAGTACTTC	CASSTTSNSYEQYF
few	TRBV9	-	TRBJ1-3	TGTGCCAGCAGCGTAGCATCCCGGACAATCGGAAACACCATATATTTT	CASSVASRTIGNTIYF
-	TRBV7-3	-	TRBJ2-1	TGTGCCAGCAGCTTAACCCTCCAAGGACCAGACAATGAGCAGTTCTTC	CASSLTLQGPDNEQFF
few	TRBV30	-	TRBJ2-1	TGTGCCTGGTCAGGCGGCTATGAGCAGTTCTTC	CAWSGGYEQFF
-	TRBV6-5	-	TRBJ2-3	TGTGCCAGCAGTTACTCGTCCCTAACACGGGCAGATACGCAGTATTTT	CASSYSSLTRADTQYF
many	TRBV30	-	TRBJ2-5	TGTGCCCAGACAGGCCGGGAGACCCAGTACTTC	CAQTGRETQYF
-	TRBV4-3	TRBD2	TRBJ2-3	TGCGCCAGCAGCCAAGCCCTAGCGGGGGGCACAGATACGCAGTATTTT	CASSQALAGGTDTQYF
few	TRBV19	-	TRBJ1-2	TGTGCCACCTCAATTACAGGAATTAACTATGGCTACACCTTC	CATSITGINYGYTF
few	TRBV10-3	-	TRBJ2-3	TGTGCCATCAGTGAGGGTGTCCCGGATACGCAGTATTTT	CAISEGVPDTQYF
-	TRBV7-9	-	TRBJ1-2	TGTGCCAGCAGCCCAACTCCCGCCGGGGGTGGCTACACCTTC	CASSPTPAGGGYTF
few	TRBV7-2	-	TRBJ2-3	TGTGCCAGCAGCTTAGGCTCTCAGGACAGAGAGACGCAGTATTTT	CASSLGSQDRETQYF
-	TRBV20-1	-	TRBJ2-5	TGCAGTGCTAGAGATTCGGCTAGGCAGTACTTC	CSARDSARQYF
few	TRBV19	-	TRBJ2-7	TGTGCCAGTAGTATCGGTACAGACTTCTCCTACGAGCAGTACTTC	CASSIGTDFSYEQYF
few	TRBV5-1	TRBD2	TRBJ2-1	TGCGCCAGCCGGGAGGCTGACAATGAGCAGTTCTTC	CASREADNEQFF
few	TRBV5-4	TRBD1	TRBJ1-1	TGTGCCAGCAGCCCGGGACAGGGCAGAGGAAACACTGAAGCTTTCTTT	CASSPGQGRGNTEAFF
-	TRBV4-3	-	TRBJ2-3	TGCGCCAGCAGCCACCGAATATCGGATACGCAGTATTTT	CASSHRISDTQYF
-	TRBV29-1	-	TRBJ1-2	TGCAGCGTTGTACCGACCAACTATGGCTACACCTTC	CSVVPTNYGYTF
-	TRBV19	-	TRBJ1-4	TGTGCCAGTAGTATTTCGGGGCGGGAAAAACTGTTTTTT	CASSISGREKLFF
few	TRBV7-2	-	TRBJ2-2	TGTGCCAGCAGCTCCGATCGGGTCACCGGGGAGCTGTTTTTT	CASSSDRVTGELFF
-	TRBV2	TRBD2	TRBJ2-7	TGTGCCAGCAGTGAGACTAGCGGCGAGCAGTACTTC	CASSETSGEQYF
few	TRBV6-5	TRBD1	TRBJ1-2	TGTGCCAGCCGGGACAGGGGGCTTGGCTACACCTTC	CASRDRGLGYTF
few	TRBV5-1	-	TRBJ2-1	TGCGCCAGCAGCTTTTCGGAGTACAATGAGCAGTTCTTC	CASSFSEYNEQFF
-	TRBV27	-	TRBJ1-2	TGTGCCAGCAGCCGATTCAACAGCGTACAAAACTATGGCTACACCTTC	CASSRFNSVQNYGYTF
-	TRBV30	-	TRBJ2-2	TGTGCCTGGAGTGTACACAGGCACACCGGGGAGCTGTTTTTT	CAWSVHRHTGELFF
few	TRBV6-5	-	TRBJ1-5	TGTGCCAGCAGCTACGGGGGGGAGAGGGAGCCCCAGCATTTT	CASSYGGEREPQHF
-	TRBV29-1	TRBD2	TRBJ2-1	TGCAGCGTCGGACTAGCGGGGACCTCCTACAATGAGCAGTTCTTC	CSVGLAGTSYNEQFF
-	TRBV10-3	-	TRBJ2-7	TGTGCCATCAGTGGACGGTGGGGCAGCGAGCAGTACTTC	CAISGRWGSEQYF
many	TRBV25-1	-	TRBJ2-4	TGTGCCAGCAGTGACGGAGAAAACATTCAGTACTTC	CASSDGENIQYF
-	TRBV10-3	-	TRBJ2-4	TGTGCCATCAGCTCGAACCGGGACAACCCAAACATTCAGTACTTC	CAISSNRDNPNIQYF
-	TRBV25-1	-	TRBJ2-1	TGTGCCAGCAGTGAAGTTAAGGGGAGCACCTACAATGAGCAGTTCTTC	CASSEVKGSTYNEQFF
few	TRBV18	-	TRBJ1-4	TGTGCCAGCTCACCGGGTATTATCGGTGAAAAACTGTTTTTT	CASSPGIIGEKLFF
-	TRBV15	TRBD2	TRBJ2-3	TGTGCCACCAGCAGAGGATTGCTAGCGGGAGGTACAGATACGCAGTATTTT	CATSRGLLAGGTDTQYF
-	TRBV5-6	TRBD2	TRBJ2-1	TGTGCCAGCAGCTTGGGGGGACTAAGCAGGTACAATGAGCAGTTCTTC	CASSLGGLSRYNEQFF
-	TRBV14	-	TRBJ1-1	TGTGCCAGCAGCCGAGTGGGCACTGAAGCTTTCTTT	CASSRVGTEAFF
-	TRBV9	-	TRBJ2-2	TGTGCCAGCAGCGTAGTTCAAAACACCGGGGAGCTGTTTTTT	CASSVVQNTGELFF
few	TRBV2	-	TRBJ1-2	TGTGCCAGCAGTCAACCCTTAGACTATGGCTACACCTTC	CASSQPLDYGYTF
-	TRBV5-1	TRBD2	TRBJ2-7	TGCGCCCGCCTTGGGAGGGCGGGGGCCTACGAGCAGTACTTC	CARLGRAGAYEQYF
few	TRBV4-1	-	TRBJ2-2	TGCGCCAGCAGCCAAGTGGGGCGGGCCACCGGGGAGCTGTTTTTT	CASSQVGRATGELFF
-	TRBV5-4	TRBD1	TRBJ1-1	TGTGCCAGCAGCGTACAGGGGGCGGGCACTGAAGCTTTCTTT	CASSVQGAGTEAFF
few	TRBV30	TRBD2	TRBJ2-1	TGTGCCTGGGCCATTAGCGGGAGAGTCTACAATGAGCAGTTCTTC	CAWAISGRVYNEQFF